These 21 T cell receptor beta chains came from one sample sequenced in a study of PD-L1 blockade in urothelial cancer. Time point specified: peripheral blood 6 weeks after treatment start. Measured with immunoSEQ multiplex PCR; TCRdb has only the in-frame clones, and not every one. The data show 20,000 to 25,000 clones, 82% seen once. The source material was PBMCs, sampled around atezolizumab (anti-PD-L1) treatment. These receptors all stem from a man aged 65 to 79 with urothelial cancer.

V usage is TRBV28 and J usage is TRBJ1-1; D is unclear. From germline, CDR1 is MDHEN and CDR2 SYDVKM. Trimming left V 7 bases short and J 0 bases short, with 6 bases between. The CDR3 extends over 12 amino acids. The CDR3 region is CASNRVNTEAFF. CDR3 sequence (DNA): TGTGCCAGCAACCGGGTGAACACTGAAGCTTTCTTT.

The chain combines TRBV10-3 with TRBJ1-5, with 8 bases fitting TRBD1. Germline assignment: CDR1 ENHRY and CDR2 SYGVKD. The V and J ends lost 3 bases and 5 bases, in that order; junction bases with no gene match: 6. The CDR3 has 15 residues. DNA for the CDR3: TGTGCCATCAGTGATTCTGACAGGGGTTATCAGCCCCAGCATTTT. Protein sequence: CAISDSDRGYQPQHF.

In this sample, this clone turned up once. The chain has TRBV11-3 and TRBJ2-1; 8 positions match TRBD2. Trimming cost V 3 bases and J 8 bases; bases outside gene matches: 6. This CDR3 contains 14 residues. The V gene's germline CDR1 is SGHNT and CDR2 YENEEA. The CDR3 region is CASSFSGKVDEQFF. In nucleotides, the CDR3 is TGTGCCAGCAGCTTTAGCGGGAAGGTCGATGAGCAGTTCTTC.

V is TRBV18 and J is TRBJ1-1; unclear D gene. The germline V and J ends were trimmed by 2 bases and 7 bases, with 14 bases remaining between them. This CDR3 contains 14 residues. Germline loops: CDR1 KGHSH, CDR2 LQKENI. CDR3 amino acids: CASSPDLGSNEAFF. The DNA of the CDR3 is TGTGCCAGCTCACCAGATTTGGGCTCGAATGAAGCTTTCTTT.

A few counts support this clone. In DNA form, the CDR3 reads TGTGCCAGCAATTCGGGACAGGGAAGCAATCAGCCCCAGCATTTT. Protein product: CASNSGQGSNQPQHF. This chain connects TRBV2 to TRBJ1-5; 9 nucleotides align to TRBD1. The ends lost 7 bases at V and 1 base at J; junction bases unmatched: 5. The CDR3 covers 15 residues. The germline V gene has CDR1 SNHLY and CDR2 FYNNEI.

V gene TRBV2 combines with J gene TRBJ1-5; D possibly corresponds to TRBD1 (5 bases). This CDR3 has 12 amino acids. Per germline, CDR1 SNHLY and CDR2 FYNNEI. V lost 5 bases to trimming and J lost 10 bases, with 12 bases between them. DNA of the CDR3: TGTGCCAGCAGTCAAGGGAGGGGTCCCCAGCATTTT. This sequence encodes CASSQGRGPQHF.

The J gene is TRBJ2-1, the V gene TRBV5-6, with 7 nucleotides matching TRBD1. V was clipped by 0 bases and J by 4 bases; unmatched bases: 4. The germline V gene has CDR1 SGHDT and CDR2 YYEEEE. This CDR3 has 15 residues. The CDR3 sequence: CASSLEGGLYNEQFF. The CDR3 DNA reads TGTGCCAGCAGCTTGGAAGGGGGCCTATACAATGAGCAGTTCTTC. Full variable domain (remainder filled in from reference TRBV5-6 and TRBJ2-1): DAGVTQSPTHLIKTRGQQVTLRCSPKSGHDTVSWYQQALGQGPQFIFQYYEEEERQRGNFPDRFSGHQFPNYSSELNVNALLLGDSALYLCASSLEGGLYNEQFFGPGTRLTVL.

The chain couples TRBV5-1 to TRBJ2-1; 10 bases map to TRBD2. CDR1 and CDR2 (germline): SGHRS, YFSETQ. The CDR3 is made up of 14 amino acids. The trim removed 7 bases at V and 6 bases at J, leaving 7 bases unmatched. In nucleotides, the CDR3 is TGCGCCAGCGCCGGGACTAGCGAGGGCAATGAGCAGTTCTTC. Translating gives CASAGTSEGNEQFF.

There are a few counts of this clone. The J gene is TRBJ2-3, the V gene TRBV6-4; the match to TRBD2 covers 10 bases. V lost 2 bases and J lost 4; bases outside the gene matches: 0. The CDR3 consists of 14 residues. Germline V gives CDR1 MRHNA, CDR2 SNTAGT. The CDR3 nucleotides read TGTGCCAGCAGTGACCTAGCGGGAGCAGATACGCAGTATTTT. The encoded protein is CASSDLAGADTQYF.

The chain uses TRBV29-1 and TRBJ1-5; 11 nucleotides align to TRBD1. CDR1 and CDR2 (germline): SQVTM, ANQGSEA. The ends lost 4 bases at V and 3 bases at J; junction bases unmatched: 17. The CDR3 loop spans 19 amino acids. This CDR3 is CSVGGPGQGEWSDNQPQHF. CDR3 DNA sequence: TGCAGCGTTGGGGGGCCGGGACAGGGGGAATGGTCAGACAATCAGCCCCAGCATTTT.

The V call is TRBV27, the J call TRBJ2-1; 13 bases fit TRBD2. Germline-derived CDR1 and CDR2 are MNHEY and SMNVEV (reference sequence). The CDR3 is made up of 15 amino acids. Unmatched junction bases numbered 7, after V lost 5 bases and J lost 9 bases. Here the CDR3 reads CASSTRLAGGSEQFF. The CDR3 coding sequence is TGTGCCAGCAGTACCCGACTAGCGGGAGGAAGTGAGCAGTTCTTC.

This clone was seen a single time. The V and J genes are TRBV7-2 and TRBJ2-1; 8 nucleotides match TRBD2. The CDR3 covers 17 residues. CDR1 SGHTA and CDR2 FQGNSA come from the germline V gene. V trimming: 3 bases; J trimming: 6 bases; junction bases outside the gene matches: 13. The DNA for the CDR3 is TGTGCCAGCAGCTTGAGGGGTGGTAGCGGGGAAGGCAATGAGCAGTTCTTC. Its protein is CASSLRGGSGEGNEQFF.

The rearrangement uses TRBV5-4 and TRBJ2-7; maybe TRBD2 (6 bases). The CDR3 loop spans 18 amino acids. V lost 2 bases and J 0 bases, leaving 21 bases between the germline ends. CDR1 SGHNT and CDR2 YYREEE come from the germline V gene (reference sequence). The CDR3 sequence is CASSFGFRQKTSSYEQYF. The CDR3 DNA follows: TGTGCCAGCAGCTTCGGTTTTAGGCAGAAGACTAGCTCCTACGAGCAGTACTTC.

This clone was detected only a few times. The rearrangement uses TRBV28 and TRBJ1-5, with 7 bases aligning to TRBD1. The CDR3 sequence is 17 residues long. Trimming removed 7 bases from V and 2 bases from J; junction bases left unmatched: 14. CDR1 and CDR2 from the germline V gene are MDHEN and SYDVKM. The CDR3 DNA is TGTGCCAGCACTGTGGTGAAGGGGGCCAAGGGCAATCAGCCCCAGCATTTT. Residues: CASTVVKGAKGNQPQHF.

V and J are TRBV13 and TRBJ2-1; D gene uncertain. Germline V gene data show CDR1 as PRHDT and CDR2 as FYEKMQ (reference sequence). V gave up 5 bases and J gave up 4 bases, with 9 bases separating them. The CDR3 spans 13 residues. CDR3 in DNA: TGTGCCAGCAGCCCCCCGGAGTACAATGAGCAGTTCTTC. Residues: CASSPPEYNEQFF.

The rearrangement links TRBV7-2 to TRBJ2-1; 8 bases are a match to TRBD1. The V and J ends lost 3 bases and 2 bases, in that order; junction bases with no gene match: 6. This CDR3 spans 16 amino acids. Germline V gives CDR1 SGHTA, CDR2 FQGNSA. For the CDR3, the DNA is TGTGCCAGCAGCTTCGGACAGGGCCGCACCTACAATGAGCAGTTCTTC. This encodes CASSFGQGRTYNEQFF.

The chain employs TRBV6-6 and TRBJ2-5, with 8 bases matching TRBD2. CDR3 length: 16 residues. The V and J ends lost 7 bases and 2 bases, in that order; junction bases with no gene match: 12. Germline V gene data show CDR1 as MNHNY and CDR2 as SVGAGI (reference sequence). The CDR3 nucleotides are TGTGCCAGCACCCGGAGGGGTACTAGCGGTCAAGAGACCCAGTACTTC. It encodes CASTRRGTSGQETQYF.

This rearrangement joins TRBV7-8 to TRBJ2-1; 8 nucleotides match TRBD1. This CDR3 has 17 residues. V shed 0 bases, J shed 4 bases, and the junction held 8 bases outside the gene matches. Germline values: CDR1 SGHVS, CDR2 FQNEAQ. CDR3 residues: CASSLATQGGWYNEQFF. CDR3 bases: TGTGCCAGCAGCTTAGCTACACAGGGGGGATGGTACAATGAGCAGTTCTTC.

The chain combines TRBV4-1 with TRBJ2-3; 11 bases agree with TRBD2. The V gene's germline CDR1 is MGHRA and CDR2 YSYEKL. This CDR3 comprises 18 residues. After removal of 1 base from V and 0 bases from J, the junction contained 6 bases not matched to a gene. The CDR3 DNA follows: TGCGCCAGCAGCCAAGGACTAGCGGGGATAACTAGCACAGATACGCAGTATTTT. This sequence encodes CASSQGLAGITSTDTQYF.

The V and J genes are TRBV4-2 and TRBJ2-1; 10 bases are a match to TRBD2. Germline loops: CDR1 LGHNA, CDR2 YNFKEQ. CDR3 length: 16 amino acids. V trimming: 4 bases; J trimming: 10 bases; junction bases outside the gene matches: 13. CDR3 amino acids: CASSPGAASGRREQFF. As DNA, the CDR3 is TGTGCCAGCAGCCCGGGGGCGGCTAGCGGGAGAAGGGAGCAGTTCTTC.

The V call is TRBV27, the J call TRBJ1-6; D is possibly TRBD1 (6 bases). The CDR3 is made up of 18 amino acids. Germline CDR1 MNHEY, CDR2 SMNVEV (reference sequence). Deletions cut 5 bases from V and 11 bases from J, with 28 bases between. CDR3 bases: TGTGCCAGCAGTCCACTCCACCCGACAGGAAACTTTATTACACCCCTCCACTTT. The encoded protein is CASSPLHPTGNFITPLHF.